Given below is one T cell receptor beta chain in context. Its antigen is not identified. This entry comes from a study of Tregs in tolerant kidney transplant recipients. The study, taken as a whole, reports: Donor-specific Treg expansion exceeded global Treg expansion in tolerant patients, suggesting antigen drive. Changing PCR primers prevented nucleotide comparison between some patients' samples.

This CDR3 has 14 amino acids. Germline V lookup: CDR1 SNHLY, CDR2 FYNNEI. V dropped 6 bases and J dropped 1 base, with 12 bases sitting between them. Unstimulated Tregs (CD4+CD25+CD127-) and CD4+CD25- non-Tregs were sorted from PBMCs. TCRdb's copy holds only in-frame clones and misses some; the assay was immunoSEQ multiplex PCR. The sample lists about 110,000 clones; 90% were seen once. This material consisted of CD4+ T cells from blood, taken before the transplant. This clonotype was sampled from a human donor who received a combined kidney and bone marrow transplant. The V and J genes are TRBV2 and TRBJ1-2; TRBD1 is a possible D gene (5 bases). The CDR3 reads CASRGGGFNYGYTF. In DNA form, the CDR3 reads TGTGCCAGCAGGGGGGGTGGTTTTAACTATGGCTACACCTTC.